A single sample gave rise to the 20 T cell receptor beta chains below, sequenced in a study of blood T cell repertoires in COVID-19. Clones were read by immunoSEQ multiplex PCR, and TCRdb kept only the in-frame ones, dropping some. This repertoire shows about 350,000 clones, roughly nine tenths found once; its top ten account for roughly 3.9%. Sample: peripheral blood. The receptors were sampled from a woman aged 60-75 years with COVID-19, enrolled during active disease.

The gene calls are TRBV5-6 and TRBJ1-5; D gene unclear. The V and J ends lost 4 bases and 6 bases respectively, with 8 bases between them. Germline lookup yields CDR1 SGHDT and CDR2 YYEEEE. The CDR3 is 12 residues long. The CDR3 nucleotides are TGTGCCAGCAGCCTACTTAGTCAGCCCCAGCATTTT. It encodes CASSLLSQPQHF.

The chain combines TRBV4-2 with TRBJ2-6, with unresolved D. The CDR3 sequence is 17 residues long. V shed 0 bases and J shed 0 bases, with 9 bases lying between them. CDR1 and CDR2 from the germline V gene are LGHNA and YNFKEQ. As DNA, the CDR3 is TGTGCCAGCAGCCAAGAAAAAACAGCCTCTGGGGCCAACGTCCTGACTTTC. Its translation is CASSQEKTASGANVLTF.

V and J are TRBV27 and TRBJ1-1; D is ambiguous. CDR3 length: 13 amino acids. The V end lost 3 bases, the J end lost 3 bases, and 8 bases lay between the germline ends. Germline CDR1 reads MNHEY; CDR2 reads SMNVEV (reference sequence). The CDR3 loop is CASSLRTDTEAFF. DNA of the CDR3: TGTGCCAGCAGTTTGCGTACGGACACTGAAGCTTTCTTT.

This rearrangement joins TRBV3-1 (or the pseudogene TRBV3-2) to TRBJ2-7; TRBD1 matches at 7 bases. This CDR3 is built from 18 residues. The V gene's germline CDR1 is LGHDT and CDR2 YNNKEL (reference sequence). The junction had 17 bases not matched to a gene; V was cut back by 1 base and J by 5 bases. The CDR3 bases are TGTGCCAGCAGCCAAGTGGTACCGTATAGACAGGGTTCGGACGAGCAGTACTTC. Translation: CASSQVVPYRQGSDEQYF.

The rearrangement joins TRBV7-6 to TRBJ1-2; 9 nucleotides agree with TRBD1. Looked up from germline, CDR1 is SGHVS and CDR2 is FNYEAQ. J lost 5 bases, V lost 5 bases, and 9 bases had no gene match. This CDR3 is built from 15 residues. As DNA, the CDR3 is TGTGCCAGCAGCGCATCAACTGGGACAGGGTATGGCTACACCTTC. Amino acid sequence: CASSASTGTGYGYTF.

This sequence joins TRBV5-4 and TRBJ2-2; D unresolved. Trimming cost V 3 bases and J 4 bases, with 4 bases left between them. The CDR3 contains 12 residues. From germline, CDR1 is SGHNT and CDR2 YYREEE (reference sequence). Here the CDR3 DNA reads TGTGCCAGCAGCTCACTCACCGGGGAGCTGTTTTTT. Residues: CASSSLTGELFF.

The chain employs TRBV3-1 (or the pseudogene TRBV3-2) and TRBJ2-1, with 7 bases lining up with TRBD2. After removal of 1 base from V and 3 bases from J, the junction contained 6 bases not matched to a gene. The CDR3 totals 16 residues. Germline V CDR1 and CDR2: LGHDT, YNNKEL (reference sequence). The DNA for the CDR3 is TGTGCCAGCAGCCAAGTAGCCGGGGGGAACTACAATGAGCAGTTCTTC. This sequence encodes CASSQVAGGNYNEQFF.

V and J are TRBV19 and TRBJ1-2, with 10 bases fitting TRBD1. The CDR3 is 13 residues long. Trimming cost V 8 bases and J 8 bases; bases outside gene matches: 8. The germline V gene has CDR1 LNHDA and CDR2 SQIVND (reference sequence). The chain's CDR3 is CASSRDRGKGYTF. CDR3 nucleotide sequence: TGTGCCAGTTCCCGGGACAGGGGTAAGGGCTACACCTTC.

V and J are TRBV11-2 and TRBJ1-5; 8 bases are a match to TRBD1. The CDR3 runs 16 residues. Germline values: CDR1 SGHAT, CDR2 FQNNGV. Unmatched junction bases numbered 6, after V lost 1 base and J lost 4 bases. For the CDR3, the DNA is TGTGCCAGCAGCTTAGGGACAGGGAGGCGTAATCAGCCCCAGCATTTT. Translation: CASSLGTGRRNQPQHF. Full variable domain (rest looked up from reference TRBV11-2 and TRBJ1-5): EAGVAQSPRYKIIEKRQSVAFWCNPISGHATLYWYQQILGQGPKLLIQFQNNGVVDDSQLPKDRFSAERLKGVDSTLKIQPAKLEDSAVYLCASSLGTGRRNQPQHFGDGTRLSIL.

The V and J genes are TRBV28 and TRBJ1-2; the match to TRBD1 covers 7 bases. Germline values: CDR1 MDHEN, CDR2 SYDVKM. The CDR3 contains 18 residues. V was pared by 5 bases and J by 2 bases, with 17 bases of the junction left unmatched. This CDR3 is CASSTLPGTDFRNYGYTF. CDR3 DNA sequence: TGTGCCAGCAGTACACTTCCCGGGACAGACTTCCGGAACTATGGCTACACCTTC.

This sequence joins TRBV7-3 and TRBJ1-1, with D perhaps matching TRBD1 (5 bases). The CDR3 covers 12 residues. V lost 5 bases and J lost 6, with 10 bases in between. CDR1 SGHTA and CDR2 FQGTGA come from the germline V gene. CDR3 nucleotides: TGTGCCAGCAGCGTCCCAGGGTCTGAAGCTTTCTTT. This translates into CASSVPGSEAFF. Complete variable domain (other parts from reference TRBV7-3 and TRBJ1-1): GAGVSQTPSNKVTEKGKYVELRCDPISGHTALYWYRQSLGQGPEFLIYFQGTGAADDSGLPNDRFFAVRPEGSVSTLKIQRTERGDSAVYLCASSVPGSEAFFGQGTRLTVV.

The V and J genes are TRBV5-1 and TRBJ1-2; 8 positions match TRBD1. The CDR3 is made up of 14 amino acids. In germline, CDR1 is SGHRS, CDR2 YFSETQ. Germline trimming cut 2 bases from V and 4 bases from J; bases unmatched to any gene: 4. For the CDR3, the DNA is TGCGCCAGCAGCTTCCCGGGACAGGCCTATGGCTACACCTTC. Translation: CASSFPGQAYGYTF.

The V gene is TRBV15, the J gene TRBJ2-1; TRBD2 matches 12 bases. The CDR3 contains 16 residues. The V gene's germline CDR1 is LNHNV and CDR2 YYDKDF (reference sequence). V shed 5 bases, J shed 4 bases, and the junction held 6 bases outside the gene matches. CDR3 bases: TGTGCCACCAGCTGGCGACTAGCGGGGGTTTACAATGAGCAGTTCTTC. Its translation is CATSWRLAGVYNEQFF.

This chain connects TRBV7-9 to TRBJ2-5; 8 positions match TRBD1. V lost 4 bases to trimming and J lost 5 bases; unmatched junction nucleotides: 12. The CDR3 has 16 residues. Germline CDR1 is SEHNR and CDR2 is FQNEAQ (reference sequence). In nucleotides, the CDR3 is TGTGCCAGCAGCTCAGGTATCGGACAGGGTACGGAGACCCAGTACTTC. Translated: CASSSGIGQGTETQYF. Using reference TRBV7-9 and TRBJ2-5 for the parts outside the CDR3, the full variable domain is DTGVSQNPRHKITKRGQNVTFRCDPISEHNRLYWYRQTLGQGPEFLTYFQNEAQLEKSRLLSDRFSAERPKGSFSTLEIQRTEQGDSAMYLCASSSGIGQGTETQYFGPGTRLLVL.

The chain links TRBV19 to TRBJ1-1, with a weak D call TRBD1 (5 bases). Germline V gene lookup returns CDR1 LNHDA and CDR2 SQIVND (reference sequence). Trimming pared 5 bases from V and 1 base from J, leaving 8 bases between. This CDR3 contains 13 residues. CDR3 region: CASSFDRNTEAFF. Here the CDR3 DNA reads TGTGCCAGTAGTTTTGACAGGAACACTGAAGCTTTCTTT.

The gene calls are TRBV10-3 and TRBJ1-1; 8 nucleotides align to TRBD1. Germline CDR1 is ENHRY and CDR2 is SYGVKD. The CDR3 is made up of 13 amino acids. J lost 3 bases, V lost 5 bases, and 2 bases had no gene match. CDR3: CAISTQGDTEAFF. In DNA, the CDR3 is TGTGCCATCAGTACACAGGGGGACACTGAAGCTTTCTTT.

The CDR3 DNA follows: TGTGCCAGCAGCGCCCGGACAGGGGGCACCGGGGAGCTGTTTTTT. Amino acids: CASSARTGGTGELFF. The gene calls are TRBV9 and TRBJ2-2; 10 nucleotides agree with TRBD1. This CDR3 is built from 15 residues. Germline lookup yields CDR1 SGDLS and CDR2 YYNGEE. The V segment lost 3 bases and the J segment 4 bases; nucleotides outside the gene matches: 3.

This clone was observed a handful of times. The chain couples TRBV6-5 to TRBJ1-1, with no clear D. Germline V gives CDR1 MNHEY, CDR2 SVGAGI. Trimming took off 10 bases at V and 0 bases at J, with 6 bases between the two ends. The CDR3 contains 11 residues. The CDR3 reads CATELNTEAFF. Written as DNA, the CDR3 is TGTGCCACCGAGCTGAACACTGAAGCTTTCTTT.

This clone appeared a few times. This rearrangement joins TRBV5-8 to TRBJ1-1, with 7 nucleotides matching TRBD1. The CDR3 consists of 13 residues. Germline values: CDR1 SGHTS, CDR2 YDEGEE. V was pared by 3 bases and J by 7 bases, with 6 bases of the junction left unmatched. This CDR3 reads CASSSGQRDEAFF. The DNA for the CDR3 is TGTGCCAGCAGCTCGGGACAGAGAGATGAAGCTTTCTTT.

The V and J genes are TRBV28 and TRBJ1-1, with 9 bases identical to TRBD1. This CDR3 has 15 residues. The trim removed 5 bases at V and 5 bases at J, leaving 9 bases unmatched. CDR1 and CDR2 (germline): MDHEN, SYDVKM. The CDR3 nucleotides are TGTGCCAGCAGTACCCCACAGGGGGCAGGGACTGAAGCTTTCTTT. Protein sequence: CASSTPQGAGTEAFF. Together with reference TRBV28 and TRBJ1-1, the CDR3 gives the full variable domain: DVKVTQSSRYLVKRTGEKVFLECVQDMDHENMFWYRQDPGLGLRLIYFSYDVKMKEKGDIPEGYSVSREKKERFSLILESASTNQTSMYLCASSTPQGAGTEAFFGQGTRLTVV.